The clone carrying this T cell receptor beta chain is medium-sized (0.01 to 0.1%) within its sample. Its target is not known. The sample belongs to a study of long-term antiretroviral therapy in people with HIV. Study summary: The 2015 immediate-ART recommendation came about a decade after the earliest samples.

Version v3.0 of the immunoSEQ assay was performed at survey level. Repertoires were generated with immunoSEQ multiplex PCR, while TCRdb's copy carries only in-frame clones and drops some. Of roughly 28,000 clones listed, 75% to 90% are singletons. J lost 8 bases, V lost 0 bases, and 6 bases had no gene match. Germline-derived CDR1 and CDR2 are SGHTA and FQGNSA. This CDR3 is built from 14 residues. Overall study results and limits: Blood was collected between about 2004 and 2017, possibly under older ART regimens. Subsequent to ART, diversity was augmented yet persisted below that of transplant donor controls. Controls exceeded HIV repertoires in CDR3 length range.

The chain couples TRBV7-2 to TRBJ1-2, with 7 bases aligning to TRBD1. The sequence came from a man in his forties with HIV. The specimen comprised unsorted PBMCs, sampled 0.3 years after starting antiretroviral therapy. The CDR3 DNA sequence: TGTGCCAGCAGCTTAGCGCGACAGGGAGGAGGCTACACCTTC. Protein: CASSLARQGGGYTF.